This entry features one T cell receptor (beta chain) sequence. An amount of RNA that ranged from roughly 0.45 to 1 ug was reverse transcribed with random hexamers. The method of amplification for TCR beta CDR3 was immunoSEQ multiplex PCR, covering 54 Vbeta and 13 Jbeta. TCRdb reprocessed the immunoSEQ multiplex PCR reads with MiXCR, giving one entry per CDR3 protein. Of roughly 180,000 distinct CDR3 sequences in the sample, approximately 94% were seen once. Sequencing of TCR beta was performed on blood CD8+ and CD4+ T cells. FACS enriched CD8+ TEMRA cells, while bulk CD8+ and CD4+ were negatively isolated. The sample belongs to a study of CD8 T cells in Susac syndrome. This clonotype was sampled from a human donor in good health. Sequences were obtained from CD4+ T cells from PBMCs.

The CDR3 loop reads CASSKTGGSDEKLFF. The CDR3 coding sequence is TGTGCCAGCAGTAAAACAGGGGGCAGTGATGAAAAACTGTTTTTT. The rearrangement joins TRBV28 to TRBJ1-4, with 9 bases fitting TRBD1. The CDR3 length is 15 residues. Germline CDR1 is MDHEN and CDR2 is SYDVKM. The ends lost 5 bases at V and 6 bases at J; junction bases unmatched: 7.